Listed below are T cell receptor beta chains from one sample, sequenced in a study of T cell repertoires in cytomegalovirus infection. TCRdb fed the reads into MiXCR, producing one record per CDR3 protein. The sample shows about 310,000 distinct CDR3 sequences, 8% to 10% of them seen only once. The sample consisted of PBMCs. These receptors were taken from a human donor in good health (CMV status not recorded). Some clones in this sample may be carry-over from other donors' samples. Each CDR3 is given with its conserved first and last residue. D genes are given only for firm matches. Part of the rows lack a size; the others show once, few, many or a class for expanded clones.

TGTGCCAGCACCAAAATGGGCAGGGACACTGAAGCTTTCTTT	CASTKMGRDTEAFF	TRBJ1-1	many	TRBV7-8	NA
TGCAGTGCTAGAGATGAGGGACAGGGGGCCTTTAGCAATCAGCCCCAGCATTTT	CSARDEGQGAFSNQPQHF	TRBJ1-5	NA	TRBV20-1	TRBD1
TGTGCCAGCAGTTTAGCAGGGGCGGGGGCGGCTTGGGGCACTGAAGCTTTCTTT	CASSLAGAGAAWGTEAFF	TRBJ1-1	NA	TRBV28	NA
TGCAGTGCTAGTGCAGGGGGCAGTGCAGATACGCAGTATTTT	CSASAGGSADTQYF	TRBJ2-3	few	TRBV20-1	TRBD1
TGTGCCAGCAAACCGGGAGTAGCTGAAGCTTTCTTT	CASKPGVAEAFF	TRBJ1-1	many	TRBV12-3/TRBV12-4	NA
TGTGCCAGCAGTTCCTTCTCATACCGGACACCCTACGAGCAGTACTTC	CASSSFSYRTPYEQYF	TRBJ2-7	NA	TRBV2	NA
TGTGCCAGCAGTTACAGGGTCCGGGACAGATTTTCCTACGAGCAGTACTTC	CASSYRVRDRFSYEQYF	TRBJ2-7	few	TRBV6-5	TRBD1
TGTGCCAGCAGCTTAGAGGGGTCCTGGGTAGCCAAAAACATTCAGTACTTC	CASSLEGSWVAKNIQYF	TRBJ2-4	many	TRBV7-2	NA
TGCGCCAGCCAGGACAGTTTGAACACTGAAGCTTTCTTT	CASQDSLNTEAFF	TRBJ1-1	NA	TRBV10-1	NA
TGTGCCACCAGTGATCCAGGGGGCTCCTCCATTGAGCAGTTCTTC	CATSDPGGSSIEQFF	TRBJ2-1	many	TRBV24-1	TRBD1
TGCGCCAGCAGCTTGGGGACGGGGCGAGGTTACGAGACCCAGTACTTC	CASSLGTGRGYETQYF	TRBJ2-5	NA	TRBV5-1	NA
TGTGCCAGCAGTGAGGCGACCACCGGGGAGCTGTTTTTT	CASSEATTGELFF	TRBJ2-2	NA	TRBV25-1	NA
TGTGCCAGCAGTTTACGGCAGATTTACGAGCAGTACTTC	CASSLRQIYEQYF	TRBJ2-7	many	TRBV6-2/TRBV6-3	NA
TGTGCCAGCACCAAGACTAGCGGGGGGGCCACAGATACGCAGTATTTT	CASTKTSGGATDTQYF	TRBJ2-3	NA	TRBV12-3/TRBV12-4	TRBD2
TGTGCCAGTACTACAGGGGAGGGAGAGACCCAGTACTTC	CASTTGEGETQYF	TRBJ2-5	many	TRBV11-1	NA
TGTGCCAGCAATCAATGGGACTCGAACACAGATACGCAGTATTTT	CASNQWDSNTDTQYF	TRBJ2-3	few	TRBV28	NA
TGTGCCAGTAGTTTAGTAACAGGGGTGCGCACTGAAGCTTTCTTT	CASSLVTGVRTEAFF	TRBJ1-1	few	TRBV19	TRBD1
TGTGCCAGCAGCCCGATGTTCAATGAGCAGTTCTTC	CASSPMFNEQFF	TRBJ2-1	many	TRBV11-2	NA
TGTGCCAGCAGTTTATCTGCCAGGGGGAGGACTGAAGCTTTCTTT	CASSLSARGRTEAFF	TRBJ1-1	NA	TRBV28	TRBD1
TGTGCCAGCAGGCGGAATGGTCCTGAAGCTTTCTTT	CASRRNGPEAFF	TRBJ1-1	many	TRBV7-9	NA
TGTGCCAGCAGCCACCCGGGACGGTTGAACACTGAAGCTTTCTTT	CASSHPGRLNTEAFF	TRBJ1-1	many	TRBV4-2	NA
TGTGCCAGCAGCGACCCACAACCGGGACAGGGGGCAGGCAGCACTGAAGCTTTCTTT	CASSDPQPGQGAGSTEAFF	TRBJ1-1	many	TRBV7-9	TRBD1
TGCGCCAGCAGCCCTGGTGGGGGAAAAGGGACTGAAGCTTTCTTT	CASSPGGGKGTEAFF	TRBJ1-1	many	TRBV5-1	NA
TGTGCCAGCAGCCAAGAGAAGGGAGGAGGCACCGGGGAGCTGTTTTTT	CASSQEKGGGTGELFF	TRBJ2-2	many	TRBV4-2	NA
TGTGCCAGCGGACCTTCCCGTTGGGGGGAGCAGTACTTC	CASGPSRWGEQYF	TRBJ2-7	many	TRBV27	NA
TGTGCCAGCAGCTTTCCGGGACCTTATCAAGAGACCCAGTACTTC	CASSFPGPYQETQYF	TRBJ2-5	many	TRBV7-2	NA
TGTGCCAGCAGCTTAGCCCGTCTCAGGGCCACGGGCGATGAAAAACTGTTTTTT	CASSLARLRATGDEKLFF	TRBJ1-4	many	TRBV7-8	NA
TGTGCCAGCCGGATGGGGGACAGGGTCTACAATGAGCAGTTCTTC	CASRMGDRVYNEQFF	TRBJ2-1	NA	TRBV19	TRBD1
TGCAGTGCTAGAGAGTTTCGAGACAGGGAAGAGACCCAGTACTTC	CSAREFRDREETQYF	TRBJ2-5	NA	TRBV20-1	TRBD1
TGTGCCAGCACACAGGGCATGGGGCGCACAGATACGCAGTATTTT	CASTQGMGRTDTQYF	TRBJ2-3	many	TRBV6-2/TRBV6-3	NA
TGTGCCAGCAGCCCGCCGGGCGGTATCATGAACACTGAAGCTTTCTTT	CASSPPGGIMNTEAFF	TRBJ1-1	many	TRBV7-9	NA
TGCAGTGCTAGAGAGGGACAGGGAATCGGGGAGCTGTTTTTT	CSAREGQGIGELFF	TRBJ2-2	many	TRBV20-1	TRBD1
TGTGCCAGCTCACCAGGATATAGCACAGATACGCAGTATTTT	CASSPGYSTDTQYF	TRBJ2-3	few	TRBV18	NA
TGTGCCAGCAAAACGTTGGCCCCCTCCTACAATGAGCAGTTCTTC	CASKTLAPSYNEQFF	TRBJ2-1	many	TRBV28	NA
TGTGCCAGCAGTTACTCCGGACAGGGGGCGAAAAAAAATGAGCAGTTCTTC	CASSYSGQGAKKNEQFF	TRBJ2-1	many	TRBV6-6	TRBD1
TGTGCCAGCAGTTACCCGGGGCGTTCGAACACCGGGGAGCTGTTTTTT	CASSYPGRSNTGELFF	TRBJ2-2	NA	TRBV6-2/TRBV6-3	NA
TGTGCCAGCATTGATAGCGACGGCTTCGAGACCCAGTACTTC	CASIDSDGFETQYF	TRBJ2-5	NA	TRBV28	NA
TGTGCCAGCAGCCAAGACGGAGGATTCACTGAAGCTTTCTTT	CASSQDGGFTEAFF	TRBJ1-1	NA	TRBV3-1	NA